This TCR beta chain stems from a study of T-cell reconstitution after alpha-beta-depleted transplantation in children. This clonotype has ten or more counts. Its antigen is not identified. General observations from the study: Reportedly, alpha-beta T cells present about two months post-transplant originated from several hundred expanded clones of graft origin. Newly produced T cells mostly provided counts and TCRbeta diversity after one year, as hyperexpanded clones declined.

The V and J ends lost 2 bases and 0 bases respectively, with 5 bases between them. In germline, CDR1 is ENHRY, CDR2 SYGVKD. The CDR3 totals 13 residues. The TCRbeta library was prepared with unique molecular identifiers. TCRdb recomputed calls from the PCR reads with MiXCR, one row per CDR3 protein. The sample consists of 250,000 or so distinct CDR3 sequences, approximately 8.9% of them appearing once. Specimen: PBMCs, mostly from graft donor cells, collected 180 days after TCRalphabeta/CD19-depleted stem cell transplant. This chain joins TRBV10-3 and TRBJ2-7; D is unclear. This TCR came from a male patient between 10 and 17 years old who had a stem cell transplant for acute lymphoblastic leukemia, so the T cells may come from the graft donor. Here the CDR3 reads CAISEPDSYEQYF. The CDR3 region has the DNA TGTGCCATCAGTGAGCCCGACTCCTACGAGCAGTACTTC.